These 21 T cell receptor beta chains originate from one sample sequenced in a study of beta chain features in type 1 diabetes. Regarding the study as a whole: Moderate but significant shortening of TCRB CDR3s was recorded in all four CD4+ subsets from Type 1 diabetes patients.

Expressed TCRB transcripts were sequenced after all isolated RNA was converted to cDNA. Assay: immunoSEQ multiplex PCR; the TCRdb copy retains only in-frame clones and omits some. The sample lists about 700,000 clones, over 10% seen once, with 0.022% in the top ten. The antigens for these receptors are not known. The sequencing sample was made of naive CD4+ T cells from blood. The receptors stem from a man aged 18 to 29 with type 1 diabetes.

This clone showed up just a few times. The chain is built from TRBV6-1 and TRBJ1-5, with D possibly being TRBD1 (5 bases). The CDR3 sequence is 14 residues long. With 3 bases removed from V and 4 bases from J, the gap between germline ends came to 10 bases. Germline CDR1 MNHNS, CDR2 SASEGT. CDR3: CASSDRGGNQPQHF. CDR3 bases: TGTGCCAGCAGTGACCGGGGCGGGAATCAGCCCCAGCATTTT.

This clone was detected only a few times. The rearrangement links TRBV6-5 to TRBJ1-5, with TRBD1 matching 9 bases. Germline loops: CDR1 MNHEY, CDR2 SVGAGI. This CDR3 comprises 14 residues. The V and J ends lost 6 bases and 6 bases, in that order; junction bases with no gene match: 6. The CDR3 spells CASSDRGVVQPQHF. The CDR3 coding sequence is TGTGCCAGCAGCGACAGGGGGGTTGTTCAGCCCCAGCATTTT.

This clone was counted a few times. Here the CDR3 reads CASSLEVITAGTPYTQYF. The CDR3 region has the DNA TGTGCCAGCAGCTTAGAGGTTATCACCGCAGGGACCCCATATACGCAGTATTTT. V usage is TRBV7-8 and J usage is TRBJ2-3, with D possibly called TRBD1 or TRBD2 (5 bases each). The V gene lost 1 base and the J gene lost 7 bases, with 24 bases spanning the gap. The CDR3 sequence is 18 residues long. Germline V gene data show CDR1 as SGHVS and CDR2 as FQNEAQ.

This clone was counted only a few times. The rearrangement joins TRBV28 to TRBJ2-5, with TRBD1 identical over 7 bases. Germline values: CDR1 MDHEN, CDR2 SYDVKM. The CDR3 loop spans 14 amino acids. V was clipped by 5 bases and J by 5 bases; unmatched bases: 8. The CDR3: CASSPPQGGETQYF. The CDR3 nucleotides are TGTGCCAGCAGTCCCCCCCAAGGGGGCGAGACCCAGTACTTC.

This clone was picked up a small number of times. Different DNA sequences within this sample yield the same CDR3. The J gene is TRBJ2-1, the V gene TRBV30; D ambiguous. Per germline, CDR1 GTSNPN and CDR2 SVGIG (reference sequence). CDR3 length: 12 residues. Trimming stripped 0 bases from V and 6 bases from J, with 6 bases between. The CDR3 region has the DNA TGTGCCTGGAGTGTTCAAGGCAATGAGCAGTTCTTC. Its protein product is CAWSVQGNEQFF.

The chain recombines TRBV19 with TRBJ1-5, with unresolved D. Trimming pared 10 bases from V and 0 bases from J, leaving 10 bases between. This CDR3 region has 13 residues. Per germline, CDR1 LNHDA and CDR2 SQIVND (reference sequence). The CDR3 nucleotides are TGTGCCACCCGGGATCTTAGCAATCAGCCCCAGCATTTT. It specifies CATRDLSNQPQHF.

This clone was detected only a few times. Other DNA sequences within the sample encode an identical CDR3. The chain employs TRBV5-6 and TRBJ2-3; D gene unclear. Germline assignment: CDR1 SGHDT and CDR2 YYEEEE. The ends were cut back, 2 bases at V and 6 bases at J, with 4 bases in the middle. CDR3 length equals 11 residues. In DNA form, the CDR3 reads TGTGCCAGCAGCTTATTGGATACGCAGTATTTT. It is translated as CASSLLDTQYF.

This clone has a handful of counts. The chain links TRBV6-5 to TRBJ2-1; maybe TRBD1 (6 bases). The CDR3 loop spans 13 amino acids. Trimming shortened V by 5 bases and J by 12 bases, and 17 bases separated the two germline ends. Germline V gene data show CDR1 as MNHEY and CDR2 as SVGAGI. The CDR3 region has the DNA TGTGCCAGCAGTGAAGCCGCAGGGGTAAGGCAGTTCTTC. Residues: CASSEAAGVRQFF.

This clone was seen a few times. Other DNA sequences in this specimen translate into the identical CDR3. The chain combines TRBV29-1 with TRBJ2-3; TRBD1 is a possible D gene (6 bases). Trimming pared 6 bases from V and 4 bases from J, leaving 14 bases between. The germline V gene has CDR1 SQVTM and CDR2 ANQGSEA. The CDR3 length is 13 residues. CDR3 residues: CSVPQGIADTQYF. The DNA of the CDR3 is TGCAGCGTCCCACAGGGTATCGCAGATACGCAGTATTTT.

There are a few counts of this clone. V usage is TRBV30 and J usage is TRBJ2-2, with D hard to call. This CDR3 comprises 13 residues. Germline V lookup: CDR1 GTSNPN, CDR2 SVGIG (reference sequence). V lost 0 bases and J lost 3, with 5 bases in between. Here the CDR3 DNA reads TGTGCCTGGAGTGTACTGGACACCGGGGAGCTGTTTTTT. Protein sequence: CAWSVLDTGELFF.

The chain links TRBV28 to TRBJ2-1; TRBD1 matches at 10 bases. V was pared by 5 bases and J by 7 bases, with 8 bases of the junction left unmatched. Germline lookup yields CDR1 MDHEN and CDR2 SYDVKM. This CDR3 spans 15 amino acids. CDR3 residues: CASSANPDRGNEQFF. In DNA form, the CDR3 reads TGTGCCAGCAGTGCCAACCCGGACAGGGGGAATGAGCAGTTCTTC.

This chain uses TRBV7-9 with TRBJ1-1; D remains ambiguous. The CDR3 spans 15 residues. Germline CDR1 reads SEHNR; CDR2 reads FQNEAQ (reference sequence). Trimming removed 1 base from V and 1 base from J, with 10 bases in between. The DNA of the CDR3 is TGTGCCAGCAGCTTAGGTGTACAGCAGAACACTGAAGCTTTCTTT. It codes for CASSLGVQQNTEAFF.

The V and J genes are TRBV2 and TRBJ1-4; 7 positions match TRBD1. The trim removed 6 bases at V and 4 bases at J, leaving 5 bases unmatched. The germline V gene encodes CDR1 SNHLY and CDR2 FYNNEI. The CDR3 totals 14 residues. The CDR3 loop reads CASSSTGFNEKLFF. For the CDR3, the DNA is TGTGCCAGCAGCTCGACAGGGTTTAATGAAAAACTGTTTTTT.

This sequence joins TRBV18 and TRBJ1-6; 7 bases match TRBD1. Germline CDR1 reads KGHSH; CDR2 reads LQKENI. The V and J ends lost 1 base and 9 bases, in that order; junction bases with no gene match: 9. The CDR3 spans 16 residues. The CDR3 loop is CASSPRQGGRGSPLHF. Here the CDR3 DNA reads TGTGCCAGCTCACCACGACAGGGAGGTAGAGGTTCACCCCTCCACTTT.

V and J are TRBV10-3 and TRBJ1-1; D not certain. Trimming cost V 2 bases and J 0 bases, with 7 bases left between them. Germline CDR1 and CDR2: ENHRY and SYGVKD. This CDR3 comprises 14 residues. CDR3 in DNA: TGTGCCATCAGTGAGCTAGGGATGAACACTGAAGCTTTCTTT. Its protein product is CAISELGMNTEAFF.

This clone has only a few counts. The chain joins TRBV6-5 to TRBJ2-3; D not resolved. The germline V gene encodes CDR1 MNHEY and CDR2 SVGAGI. The ends were cut back, 0 bases at V and 3 bases at J, with 10 bases in the middle. This CDR3 region has 15 residues. CDR3 in DNA: TGTGCCAGCAGTTACTCGAACGTAGCTACAGATACGCAGTATTTT. It translates to CASSYSNVATDTQYF.

V and J are TRBV7-8 and TRBJ2-5; D call uncertain. V dropped 5 bases and J dropped 4 bases, with 11 bases sitting between them. Germline V gene lookup returns CDR1 SGHVS and CDR2 FQNEAQ. The CDR3 covers 13 residues. CDR3: CASSPGPAETQYF. The CDR3 coding sequence is TGTGCCAGCAGCCCCGGCCCCGCAGAGACCCAGTACTTC.

The chain couples TRBV6-1 to TRBJ1-2; D ambiguous. The CDR3 covers 13 residues. Germline CDR1 reads MNHNS; CDR2 reads SASEGT. Trimming removed 6 bases at V and 0 bases at J, with 8 bases between. The DNA for the CDR3 is TGTGCCAGCAGAATGGTTCCTAACTATGGCTACACCTTC. The encoded protein is CASRMVPNYGYTF.

The chain uses TRBV18 and TRBJ2-1, with TRBD2 matching over 13 bases. Germline lookup yields CDR1 KGHSH and CDR2 LQKENI. The CDR3 runs 17 residues. The ends lost 1 base at V and 9 bases at J; junction bases unmatched: 9. DNA of the CDR3: TGTGCCAGCTCACCACGCCGACTAGCGGGGGGCTCTGGTGAGCAGTTCTTC. Amino acid sequence: CASSPRRLAGGSGEQFF.

This clone showed up just a few times. The chain has TRBV19 and TRBJ2-3; tentative D call: TRBD1 (6 bases). The germline V gene has CDR1 LNHDA and CDR2 SQIVND (reference sequence). The V and J ends lost 8 bases and 2 bases respectively, with 14 bases between them. The CDR3 consists of 14 residues. This CDR3 is CASRRTAYTDTQYF. The CDR3 DNA reads TGTGCCAGTCGCCGGACAGCTTACACAGATACGCAGTATTTT.

The table lists this clone with a few counts. The CDR3: CASSLALAATEAFF. The DNA of the CDR3 is TGTGCCAGCAGCTTAGCTTTGGCAGCCACTGAAGCTTTCTTT. The chain recombines TRBV7-2 with TRBJ1-1; no clear D. This CDR3 comprises 14 residues. The V and J ends lost 0 bases and 4 bases respectively, with 9 bases between them. CDR1 and CDR2 from the germline V gene are SGHTA and FQGNSA.